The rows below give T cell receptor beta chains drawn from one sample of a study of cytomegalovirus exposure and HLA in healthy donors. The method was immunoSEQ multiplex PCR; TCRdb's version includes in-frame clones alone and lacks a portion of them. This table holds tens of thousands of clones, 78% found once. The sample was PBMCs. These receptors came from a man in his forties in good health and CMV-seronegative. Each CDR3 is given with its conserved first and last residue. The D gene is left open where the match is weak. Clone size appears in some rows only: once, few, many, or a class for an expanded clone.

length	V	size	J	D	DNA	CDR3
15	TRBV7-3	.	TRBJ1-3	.	TGTACCAGCGGCACCACAGGCTTCTCTGGAAACACCATATATTTT	CTSGTTGFSGNTIYF
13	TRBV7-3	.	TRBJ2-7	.	TGTGCCAGCAGCTTCGGACGGACATACGAGCAGTACTTC	CASSFGRTYEQYF
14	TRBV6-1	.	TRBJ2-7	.	TGTGCCAGCACTACCCTTAGCGCCTCCTACGAGCAGTACTTC	CASTTLSASYEQYF
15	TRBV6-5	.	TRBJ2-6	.	TGTGCCAGCAGTTACATGAGCTCTGGGGCCAACGTCCTGACTTTC	CASSYMSSGANVLTF
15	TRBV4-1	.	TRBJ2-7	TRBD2	TGCGCCAGCCAACCCACTAGCGGGCCTACCTACGAGCAGTACTTC	CASQPTSGPTYEQYF
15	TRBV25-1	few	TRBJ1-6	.	TGTGCCAGCAGTGAATTAAACAGTTATAATTCACCCCTCCACTTT	CASSELNSYNSPLHF
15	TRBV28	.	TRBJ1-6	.	TGTGCCAGCAGTCCCGGGGGCGGGAGGTATTCACCCCTCCACTTT	CASSPGGGRYSPLHF
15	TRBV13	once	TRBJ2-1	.	TGTGCCAGCAGCTTAGACCTAGCGACAGACAATGAGCAGTTCTTC	CASSLDLATDNEQFF
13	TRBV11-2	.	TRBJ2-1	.	TGTGCCAGCAGCTTACAGGCCTCGAATGAGCAGTTCTTC	CASSLQASNEQFF
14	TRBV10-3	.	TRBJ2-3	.	TGTGCCACCTGGAGGGACAGAAGCACAGATACGCAGTATTTT	CATWRDRSTDTQYF
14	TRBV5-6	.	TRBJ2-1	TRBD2	TGTGCCAGCTCTGGGACTAGCGGTTACAATGAGCAGTTCTTC	CASSGTSGYNEQFF
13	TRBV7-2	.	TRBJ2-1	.	TGTGCCAGCAGCTCGACAGAGTACAATGAGCAGTTCTTC	CASSSTEYNEQFF
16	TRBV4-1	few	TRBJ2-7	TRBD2	TGCGCCAGCAGCCAGGGTAGCGGGACCCCAACAGTGGAGCAGTACTTC	CASSQGSGTPTVEQYF
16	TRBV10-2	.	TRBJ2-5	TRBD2	TGCGCCAGACCGGGACTAGCGGGAGAGGTCGGAGAGACCCAGTACTTC	CARPGLAGEVGETQYF
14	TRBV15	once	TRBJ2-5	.	TGTGCCACCAGCAGTCTCCGGTACCAAGAGACCCAGTACTTC	CATSSLRYQETQYF
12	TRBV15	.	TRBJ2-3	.	TGTGCCACCAGCAGAACAACAGATACGCAGTATTTT	CATSRTTDTQYF
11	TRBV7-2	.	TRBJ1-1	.	TGTGCCAGCAGCTTCTGGGAGAGCGCTTTCTTT	CASSFWESAFF
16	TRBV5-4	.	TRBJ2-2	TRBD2	TGTGCCAGCAGCTTGCCCCTAGCGGGCGTCACCGGGGAGCTGTTTTTT	CASSLPLAGVTGELFF
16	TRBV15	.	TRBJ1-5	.	TGTGCCACCAGCTCCCGGGGGGCCGAGGGAAATCAGCCCCAGCATTTT	CATSSRGAEGNQPQHF
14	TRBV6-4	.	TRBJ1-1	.	TGTGCCAGCAGTGAGACTTCTTTGAACACTGAAGCTTTCTTT	CASSETSLNTEAFF
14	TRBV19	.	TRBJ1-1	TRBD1	TGTGCCAGCGTTGGACAGGGTACGAGCACTGAAGCTTTCTTT	CASVGQGTSTEAFF
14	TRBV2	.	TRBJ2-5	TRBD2	TGTGCCAGCAGTGACACCCCGGGGGGGGAGACCCAGTACTTC	CASSDTPGGETQYF
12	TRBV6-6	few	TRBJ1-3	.	TGTGCCAGTAGCTCTACCCGAAACACCATATATTTT	CASSSTRNTIYF
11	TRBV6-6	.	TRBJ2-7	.	TGTGCCAGCAGCTATATAGACGAGCAGTACTTC	CASSYIDEQYF
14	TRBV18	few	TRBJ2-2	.	TGTGCCAACTCGGCAGGGGAGAACACCGGGGAGCTGTTTTTT	CANSAGENTGELFF
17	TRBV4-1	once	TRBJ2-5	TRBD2	TGCGCCAGCAGCCAAGGTTTATCGGGACTAGCGGAAGAGACCCAGTACTTC	CASSQGLSGLAEETQYF
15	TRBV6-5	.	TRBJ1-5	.	TGTGCCAGCAGTTACTCCGGGGGGCTCAATCAGCCCCAGCATTTT	CASSYSGGLNQPQHF
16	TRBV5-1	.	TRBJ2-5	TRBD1	TGCGCCAGCAGCCGCTCAGACAGGGGCGGGCAAGAGACCCAGTACTTC	CASSRSDRGGQETQYF
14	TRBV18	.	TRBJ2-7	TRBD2	TGTGCCAGCTCACCGGGACTAGCAATAGGCGAGCAGTACTTC	CASSPGLAIGEQYF
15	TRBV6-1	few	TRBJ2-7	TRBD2	TGTGCCAGCAGTACTTCTAGCGGTGAATTCCACGAGCAGTACTTC	CASSTSSGEFHEQYF
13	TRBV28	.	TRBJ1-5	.	TGTGCCAGCAGTTTAGGGGGGGTTCAGCCCCAGCATTTT	CASSLGGVQPQHF
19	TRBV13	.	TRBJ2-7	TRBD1	TGTGCCAGCAGCTTAATCGGTTGGGACAGGGGCAATAGCTCCTACGAGCAGTACTTC	CASSLIGWDRGNSSYEQYF
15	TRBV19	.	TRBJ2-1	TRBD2	TGTGCCAGTAGGAAAGGGACTAGCGGGAGGGGTGAGCAGTTCTTC	CASRKGTSGRGEQFF
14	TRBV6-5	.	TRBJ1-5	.	TGTGCCAGCAGTAGGGACACACTAAATCAGCCCCAGCATTTT	CASSRDTLNQPQHF
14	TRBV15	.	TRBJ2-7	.	TGTGCCACCAGCAGAGTTGGTGCCCCTAGCGAGCAGTACTTC	CATSRVGAPSEQYF
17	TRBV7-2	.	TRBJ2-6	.	TGTGCCAGCAGCGCCACAGGGACCCTCTCTGGGGCCAACGGCCTGACTTTC	CASSATGTLSGANGLTF
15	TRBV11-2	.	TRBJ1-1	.	TGTGCCAGCAGCTTAGGCAGAGGGTACCGGTCGGGGGCTTTCTTT	CASSLGRGYRSGAFF